This T cell receptor beta chain derives from a study of shared clonotypes between healthy human individuals. HIV-negative, healthy adults without recent acute infections or vaccinations were the donors. Sorted-subset replicate PCR reactions contained approximately 190 ng DNA, corresponding to around 30,000 T cell genomes. The table came from immunoSEQ multiplex PCR; TCRdb's copy has only in-frame clones and leaves some out. The data contain some 1 million clones, 75% of them singletons. Broader study findings: With several donors compared, 5% to 5.5% of naive CD4 clonotypes were shared. A reduction in generation probabilities was seen for non-shared clonotypes relative to those shared by all four donors.

The V gene lost 1 base and the J gene lost 1 base, with 4 bases spanning the gap. This CDR3 is 14 amino acids long. The germline CDR1 and CDR2 sequences are LNHDA and SQIVND (reference sequence). A note on this clone: Its target is unknown. Other DNA sequences of this sample code for an identical CDR3.

Sequencing was carried out using memory CD4+ T cells sorted from blood. Subset of the sample: CD45RA-negative fraction. The V gene is TRBV19, the J gene TRBJ2-2; no definite D call. The source is a man younger than 35 in good health. CDR3 in amino acids: CASSIGGNTGELFF. Written as DNA, the CDR3 is TGTGCCAGTAGTATAGGCGGGAACACCGGGGAGCTGTTTTTT.